Detailed here is one T cell receptor beta chain. What it binds is not known. The data originate from a study of vaccination and CD4 T cells after COVID-19. The Oncomine TCR Beta short-read assay was applied to DNA of cultured CD4+ T cells. TCRdb used MiXCR to reprocess the PCR reads, holding one entry per CDR3 protein. Among 20,000 to 25,000 distinct CDR3 sequences listed, approximately 42% were seen once. Germline CDR1 reads MNHNS; CDR2 reads SASEGT. The CDR3 length is 14 residues. V gave up 7 bases and J gave up 5 bases; unmatched junction bases: 5. Whole-study results and caveats: Among reactive clones from convalescent patients, a median 86.3% appeared only post-vaccination.

Sample time point: late sampling 161 to 241 days after vaccination in a few convalescent patients. As for treatment: 10-day PBMC culture with coronavirus spike peptide pools or control peptides (ViraFEST assay). This specimen was CD4+ T cells from blood, cultured in vitro, taken about 7 months after SARS-CoV-2 vaccination. The chain carries TRBV6-1 and TRBJ2-1; 10 positions match TRBD2. This clonotype originated in a human donor who had recovered from COVID-19. The CDR3 region has the DNA TGTGCCAGCAATAGCGGGAGGTCCCACAATGAGCAGTTCTTC. It translates to CASNSGRSHNEQFF.